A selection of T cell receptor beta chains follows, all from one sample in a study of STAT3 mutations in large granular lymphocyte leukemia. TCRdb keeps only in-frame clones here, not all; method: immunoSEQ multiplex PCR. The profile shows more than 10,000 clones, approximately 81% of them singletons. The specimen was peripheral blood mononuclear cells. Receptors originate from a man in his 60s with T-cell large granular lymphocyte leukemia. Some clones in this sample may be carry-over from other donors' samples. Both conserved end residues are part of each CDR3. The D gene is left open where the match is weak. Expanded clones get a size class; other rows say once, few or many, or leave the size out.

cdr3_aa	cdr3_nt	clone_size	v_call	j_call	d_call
CASRLGSYEQYF	TGTGCCAGCAGGCTGGGCTCCTACGAGCAGTACTTC	NA	TRBV25-1	TRBJ2-7	NA
CASTTGRRTNYGYTF	TGTGCCAGCACTACCGGAAGACGTACTAACTATGGCTACACCTTC	NA	TRBV18	TRBJ1-2	NA
CASSQSPGSTQYF	TGTGCCAGCAGCCAGTCCCCTGGGAGTACGCAGTATTTT	NA	TRBV7-2	TRBJ2-3	NA
CASSFGGGRETQYF	TGTGCCAGCAGCTTCGGAGGGGGCAGAGAGACCCAGTACTTC	NA	TRBV11-3	TRBJ2-5	NA
CASSLDGGQGSWVSSPLHF	TGTGCCAGCAGCTTAGATGGGGGGCAGGGTAGTTGGGTAAGTTCACCCCTCCACTTT	NA	TRBV11-3	TRBJ1-6	NA
CASSLEAQNYGYTF	TGTGCCAGCAGCTTAGAAGCACAGAACTATGGCTACACCTTC	NA	TRBV7-9	TRBJ1-2	NA
CASSPEGQGSPLHF	TGTGCCAGCTCACCCGAGGGGCAAGGTTCACCCCTCCACTTT	NA	TRBV18	TRBJ1-6	NA
CASSLVAIRGSSGNTIYF	TGCGCCAGCAGCTTGGTGGCAATCCGGGGTAGCTCTGGAAACACCATATATTTT	NA	TRBV5-1	TRBJ1-3	NA
CASSLGDSENQPQHF	TGCGCCAGCAGCTTGGGCGACAGTGAAAATCAGCCCCAGCATTTT	few	TRBV5-1	TRBJ1-5	NA
CASSLGTGGRKTQYF	TGTGCCAGCAGCCTGGGAACAGGGGGACGAAAGACCCAGTACTTC	NA	TRBV6-6	TRBJ2-5	TRBD1
CASSPTSGAQETQYF	TGTGCCAGCAGCCCGACTAGCGGGGCACAAGAGACCCAGTACTTC	NA	TRBV5-4	TRBJ2-5	TRBD2
CASSLKGASETQYF	TGTGCCAGCTCACTTAAGGGGGCGTCGGAGACCCAGTACTTC	medium-sized	TRBV18	TRBJ2-5	TRBD1
CASSPWGGAKIYEQYF	TGTGCCAGCAGCCCGTGGGGGGGAGCGAAAATCTACGAGCAGTACTTC	NA	TRBV7-9	TRBJ2-7	TRBD2
CASSFLQGSNQPQHF	TGTGCCAGCAGTTTCCTGCAGGGCAGCAATCAGCCCCAGCATTTT	NA	TRBV28	TRBJ1-5	NA
CASSGGLYNEQFF	TGCGCCAGCAGCGGCGGACTGTACAATGAGCAGTTCTTC	NA	TRBV5-1	TRBJ2-1	NA
CASSEYEQYF	TGTGCCAGCAGTGAGTACGAGCAGTACTTC	NA	TRBV28	TRBJ2-7	NA
CASSSTGGGAQHF	TGTGCCAGCAGCTCGACAGGGGGGGGAGCCCAGCATTTT	NA	TRBV7-9	TRBJ1-5	TRBD1
CASSFNYNEQFF	TGTGCCAGCAGCTTTAATTATAATGAGCAGTTCTTC	few	TRBV7-9	TRBJ2-1	NA
CASSPDRGEKLFF	TGTGCCAGTAGCCCGGACAGGGGTGAAAAACTGTTTTTT	NA	TRBV19	TRBJ1-4	TRBD1
CASSALAGGPSYEQYF	TGTGCCAGCAGCGCCCTAGCGGGAGGGCCGTCCTACGAGCAGTACTTC	once	TRBV9	TRBJ2-7	TRBD2
CASQGVLGTEAFF	TGTGCCAGCCAGGGGGTCTTGGGCACTGAAGCTTTCTTT	NA	TRBV5-5	TRBJ1-1	TRBD1
CASSQSTGPEKLFF	TGCGCCAGCAGTCAATCCACCGGTCCTGAAAAACTGTTTTTT	NA	TRBV23-1	TRBJ1-4	NA